This T cell receptor beta chain was sequenced for a study of blood T cell repertoires in COVID-19. Study overall: Acute-phase and convalescent COVID-19 samples originated in the United States, Italy and Spain.

Here immunoSEQ multiplex PCR was the method, and the copy in TCRdb shows in-frame clones only, minus some. Of 80,000 to 85,000 clones in the sample, 85% to 90% were seen once. The sequenced sample consisted of peripheral blood. The source of this sequence is a woman over 75 with acute or convalescent COVID-19.

CDR3 coding DNA: TGTGCCAGCACCCTCGGGAGCACAGATACGCAGTATTTT. Translation: CASTLGSTDTQYF. This sequence joins TRBV12-3 or TRBV12-4 and TRBJ2-3; D gene unclear. V was pared by 7 bases and J by 0 bases, with 8 bases between. This CDR3 region has 13 residues.